Below, 19 T cell receptor beta chains from the same sample are listed, as sequenced in a study of beta chain features in type 1 diabetes. The study reverse transcribed the entire isolated RNA, so it sequenced expressed TCRB transcripts. This table comes from immunoSEQ multiplex PCR, and its TCRdb copy is limited to in-frame clones, with some not included. The table includes under 300,000 clones, about 25% detected once. The source material was central memory CD4+ T cells from blood. The receptors here all came from a young man in good health.

The gene calls are TRBV18 and TRBJ2-7, with TRBD2 identical over 7 bases. After removal of 3 bases from V and 7 bases from J, the junction contained 9 bases not matched to a gene. CDR1 is KGHSH, CDR2 LQKENI, per germline. The CDR3 is made up of 14 amino acids. The CDR3 spells CASSPGASGTEQYF. CDR3 DNA: TGTGCCAGCTCACCTGGTGCTAGCGGTACTGAGCAGTACTTC.

This clone was found many times. The chain employs TRBV7-9 and TRBJ2-7, with 7 nucleotides matching TRBD1. V lost 4 bases to trimming and J lost 2 bases; unmatched junction nucleotides: 17. Germline values: CDR1 SEHNR, CDR2 FQNEAQ (reference sequence). The CDR3 has 18 amino acids. The CDR3 DNA reads as TGTGCCAGCAGCTCCCGGGACAGTGTTAAGTTGACGGCCTACGAGCAGTACTTC. Protein: CASSSRDSVKLTAYEQYF.

The CDR3 spells CASTQDRVGYTF. The CDR3 DNA reads TGTGCCAGTACCCAGGACAGGGTTGGCTACACCTTC. This chain uses TRBV19 with TRBJ1-2; TRBD1 matches 8 bases. After removal of 7 bases from V and 7 bases from J, the junction contained 5 bases not matched to a gene. The length of the CDR3 is 12 residues. Germline V gene sequence: CDR1 LNHDA, CDR2 SQIVND (reference sequence). The variable domain in full, with the rest retrieved from reference TRBV19 and TRBJ1-2, is DGGITQSPKYLFRKEGQNVTLSCEQNLNHDAMYWYRQDPGQGLRLIYYSQIVNDFQKGDIAEGYSVSREKKESFPLTVTSAQKNPTAFYLCASTQDRVGYTFGSGTRLTVV.

There are a few counts of this clone. This chain connects TRBV29-1 to TRBJ1-5; TRBD1 might be the D (6 bases). The germline gives CDR1 SQVTM, CDR2 ANQGSEA. This CDR3 has 14 amino acids. V lost 3 bases to trimming and J lost 2 bases, with 11 bases between them. The CDR3 DNA is TGCAGCGTTGACTTCAGGGGAGGCAATCAGCCCCAGCATTTT. As protein: CSVDFRGGNQPQHF. The full variable domain, with the rest looked up from reference TRBV29-1 and TRBJ1-5, is SAVISQKPSRDICQRGTSLTIQCQVDSQVTMMFWYRQQPGQSLTLIATANQGSEATYESGFVIDKFPISRPNLTFSTLTVSNMSPEDSSIYLCSVDFRGGNQPQHFGDGTRLSIL.

There are a few counts of this clone. The chain links TRBV30 to TRBJ2-5; 13 bases agree with TRBD2. The CDR3 covers 14 residues. Germline V lookup: CDR1 GTSNPN, CDR2 SVGIG (reference sequence). Trimming cost V 4 bases and J 8 bases; bases outside gene matches: 7. CDR3 DNA: TGTGCCTGGAACACTGGACTAGCGGGAGATACCCAGTACTTC. Translating it yields CAWNTGLAGDTQYF.

This clone was seen a few times. The J gene is TRBJ1-3, the V gene TRBV14, with D unresolved. This CDR3 has 13 residues. CDR1 SGHDN and CDR2 FVKESK come from the germline V gene. V dropped 0 bases and J dropped 5 bases, with 5 bases sitting between them. The DNA of the CDR3 is TGTGCCAGCAGCCAAGAAGGAAGAAACACCATATATTTT. It translates to CASSQEGRNTIYF.

This clone was detected a few times. The chain employs TRBV15 and TRBJ2-5, with D possibly matching TRBD1 (5 bases). The germline V gene has CDR1 LNHNV and CDR2 YYDKDF (reference sequence). Trimming cost V 1 base and J 2 bases, with 8 bases left between them. CDR3 length: 14 amino acids. DNA for the CDR3: TGTGCCACCAGCAGAGGGACAACGCAAGAGACCCAGTACTTC. As protein: CATSRGTTQETQYF. Variable domain in full (rest from reference TRBV15 and TRBJ2-5): DAMVIQNPRYQVTQFGKPVTLSCSQTLNHNVMYWYQQKSSQAPKLLFHYYDKDFNNEADTPDNFQSRRPNTSFCFLDIRSPGLGDTAMYLCATSRGTTQETQYFGPGTRLLVL.

The sample holds one count of this clone. V is TRBV5-1 and J is TRBJ1-1; no reliable D call. The CDR3 is made up of 15 amino acids. V lost 3 bases, J lost 0 bases, and 12 bases lay in between. Germline V lookup: CDR1 SGHRS, CDR2 YFSETQ. The CDR3 reads CASSSGTLMNTEAFF. CDR3 DNA: TGCGCCAGCAGCTCCGGTACCCTCATGAACACTGAAGCTTTCTTT. Filled out from reference TRBV5-1 and TRBJ1-1, the complete variable domain reads KAGVTQTPRYLIKTRGQQVTLSCSPISGHRSVSWYQQTPGQGLQFLFEYFSETQRNKGNFPGRFSGRQFSNSRSEMNVSTLELGDSALYLCASSSGTLMNTEAFFGQGTRLTVV.

The chain uses TRBV30 and TRBJ1-6; D is perhaps TRBD1 (5 bases). Deletions cut 0 bases from V and 6 bases from J, with 15 bases between. CDR1 and CDR2 (germline): GTSNPN, SVGIG (reference sequence). The CDR3 is made up of 16 amino acids. Here the CDR3 reads CAWSVRDFQANSPLHF. CDR3 sequence (DNA): TGTGCCTGGAGTGTAAGGGACTTCCAGGCTAATTCACCCCTCCACTTT.

The V gene is TRBV7-8, the J gene TRBJ2-7; 7 bases align to TRBD2. V lost 5 bases and J lost 1; bases outside the gene matches: 11. Germline V gene data show CDR1 as SGHVS and CDR2 as FQNEAQ. The CDR3 length is 16 residues. The CDR3 spells CASSPVIASGSYEQYF. The CDR3 DNA follows: TGTGCCAGCAGCCCCGTTATAGCTAGCGGATCCTACGAGCAGTACTTC.

This rearrangement joins TRBV14 to TRBJ2-6; D call uncertain. Per germline, CDR1 SGHDN and CDR2 FVKESK. Between the trimmed V and J ends, which lost 4 bases and 0 bases, there was a span of 7 bases. There are 15 residues in the CDR3. The CDR3 DNA follows: TGTGCCAGCAGCCCAGGCTACTCTGGGGCCAACGTCCTGACTTTC. This translates into CASSPGYSGANVLTF.

The genes are TRBV15 and TRBJ2-4, with a tentative D call TRBD2 (5 bases). V lost 3 bases, J lost 3 bases, and 9 bases lay in between. CDR1 and CDR2 (germline): LNHNV, YYDKDF (reference sequence). The CDR3 covers 14 residues. The CDR3 nucleotides are TGTGCCACCAGCAGGGAGGATGTCAAAAACATTCAGTACTTC. It specifies CATSREDVKNIQYF.

The V gene is TRBV10-2, the J gene TRBJ2-7; D perhaps matches TRBD2 (6 bases). V was cut by 8 bases and J by 3 bases, with 14 bases left in between. The CDR3 has 13 residues. From germline, CDR1 is WSHSY and CDR2 SAAADI. The CDR3 nucleotides are TGCGCCAGCGGAGGGAATTCGGTCTACGAGCAGTACTTC. Protein sequence: CASGGNSVYEQYF.

Only a few counts were recorded for this clone. The chain uses TRBV7-8 and TRBJ1-2; D uncertain. This CDR3 has 14 amino acids. Trimming pared 5 bases from V and 0 bases from J, leaving 10 bases between. The germline gives CDR1 SGHVS, CDR2 FQNEAQ. The CDR3 region has the DNA TGTGCCAGCAGCACAGTACCAGCTAACTATGGCTACACCTTC. Protein product: CASSTVPANYGYTF.

This clone was detected a few times. The J gene is TRBJ2-1, the V gene TRBV7-2; TRBD1 matches at 8 bases. The CDR3 is 16 amino acids. Germline lookup yields CDR1 SGHTA and CDR2 FQGNSA. The J segment lost 7 bases and the V segment lost 5 bases, leaving 13 bases of the junction unmatched. The CDR3 nucleotides are TGTGCCAGCAGCAAAATTAGGACAGGGACTCTGAATGAGCAGTTCTTC. This encodes CASSKIRTGTLNEQFF.

The table lists this clone with a few counts. The chain is built from TRBV5-1 and TRBJ1-1; 7 nucleotides align to TRBD1. Trimming at V came to 5 bases and at J to 4 bases, leaving 11 bases not matched to a gene. The CDR3 has 15 amino acids. Germline V gives CDR1 SGHRS, CDR2 YFSETQ. The CDR3 bases are TGCGCCAGCAGGCTGGACAGGTCGAGGGGCACTGAAGCTTTCTTT. Amino acid sequence: CASRLDRSRGTEAFF.

This clone was found a few times. The chain uses TRBV10-3 and TRBJ2-2; 12 positions agree with TRBD1. This CDR3 comprises 15 residues. The ends lost 4 bases at V and 6 bases at J; junction bases unmatched: 3. Germline loops: CDR1 ENHRY, CDR2 SYGVKD. The CDR3 reads CAISAGQGASGELFF. The CDR3, as DNA: TGTGCCATCAGTGCGGGACAGGGGGCCTCCGGGGAGCTGTTTTTT.

The chain employs TRBV29-1 and TRBJ1-4; a weak D match, TRBD1 (6 bases). In germline, CDR1 is SQVTM, CDR2 ANQGSEA. The CDR3 has 13 residues. V gave up 2 bases and J gave up 6 bases, with 10 bases separating them. CDR3 sequence reads: CSVESGEDEKLFF. The DNA for the CDR3 is TGCAGCGTTGAATCAGGGGAGGATGAAAAACTGTTTTTT.

The gene calls are TRBV30 and TRBJ2-3; 7 positions match TRBD1. Germline V gives CDR1 GTSNPN, CDR2 SVGIG (reference sequence). CDR3 length: 12 residues. With 7 bases clipped from V and 3 bases from J, the junction kept 4 bases outside the gene matches. The CDR3 sequence: CASTQGTDTQYF. The CDR3 region has the DNA TGTGCCTCGACACAGGGGACAGATACGCAGTATTTT.